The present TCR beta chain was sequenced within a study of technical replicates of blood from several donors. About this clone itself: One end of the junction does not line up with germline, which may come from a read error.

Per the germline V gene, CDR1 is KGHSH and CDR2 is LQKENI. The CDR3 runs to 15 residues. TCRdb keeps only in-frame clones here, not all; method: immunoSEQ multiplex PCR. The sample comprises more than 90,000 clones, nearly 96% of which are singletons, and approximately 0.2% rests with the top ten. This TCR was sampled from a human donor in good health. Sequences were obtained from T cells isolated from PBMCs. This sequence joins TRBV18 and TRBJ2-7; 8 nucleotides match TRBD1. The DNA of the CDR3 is TGTGCCAGCTCGCCACCAGGGGGCGACGGCTACGAGCAGTACTTC. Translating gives CASSPPGGDGYEQYF.